This T cell receptor beta chain is from a study of regulatory T cells in long-lasting Graves disease. Sequencing libraries for TCR beta were prepared with iRepertoire HTBI primers and Arm-PCR of CDR3 regions. Per the original data handling: Across the samples, identification revealed about 62 TRBV and 15 or so TRBJ segments. TCRdb recomputed calls from the multiplex PCR reads with MiXCR, one row per CDR3 protein. TCRdb, not the original authors, processed these V and J calls. The table lists under 300,000 distinct CDR3 sequences, around 20% of them singletons. Comment on this clonotype: A read error likely explains this, since a far larger clone differs by one base.

Time point in this sample: newly diagnosed GD, antithyroid drugs for less than 3 months. Making the TCR library involved RNA that had been extracted from PBMCs. The CDR3 has 13 residues. The germline V gene encodes CDR1 SGHAT and CDR2 FQNNGV. The sequence derives from a female donor with Graves disease. V is TRBV11-2 and J is TRBJ2-3; D perhaps matches TRBD2 (7 bases). The J call is doubtful: the DNA matches TRBJ2-7 better. Sequencing used peripheral blood mononuclear cells (PBMCs), obtained at new diagnosis, from a patient treated with antithyroid drugs. CDR3 loop: CASSGNGGLEQYF. The CDR3 region has the DNA TGTGCCAGCAGCGGAAACGGGGGGCTCGAGCAGTACTTC.